This record covers a single TCR beta chain. Its specificity is unknown. The CDR3 has 14 amino acids. CDR1 and CDR2 (germline): SNHLY, FYNNEI. The germline V and J ends were trimmed by 7 bases and 8 bases, with 17 bases remaining between them. Measured with immunoSEQ multiplex PCR; TCRdb has only the in-frame clones, and not every one. Of 75,000 to 90,000 clones listed, around nine tenths are singletons. This entry belongs to a study of OX40 agonist ivuxolimab in advanced cancers. Study-wide background: A partial response was reached by three patients: one with hepatocellular carcinoma and two with cutaneous melanoma. Study outcomes and limitations: Clonal expansion was seen in CD4+ and CD8+ blood T cells by week 6 at 0.1 to 3.0 mg/kg.

The sequencing used CD4+ or CD8+ T cells sorted from blood, collected in a trial of the OX40 agonist ivuxolimab. The rearrangement joins TRBV2 to TRBJ1-4, with D perhaps matching TRBD1 (6 bases). This clonotype was sampled from an adult with an advanced solid tumor such as melanoma, head and neck, liver or kidney cancer. This CDR3 is CASIYHGGAEKLFF. CDR3 nucleotide sequence: TGTGCCAGCATCTATCATGGGGGCGCGGAAAAACTGTTTTTT.